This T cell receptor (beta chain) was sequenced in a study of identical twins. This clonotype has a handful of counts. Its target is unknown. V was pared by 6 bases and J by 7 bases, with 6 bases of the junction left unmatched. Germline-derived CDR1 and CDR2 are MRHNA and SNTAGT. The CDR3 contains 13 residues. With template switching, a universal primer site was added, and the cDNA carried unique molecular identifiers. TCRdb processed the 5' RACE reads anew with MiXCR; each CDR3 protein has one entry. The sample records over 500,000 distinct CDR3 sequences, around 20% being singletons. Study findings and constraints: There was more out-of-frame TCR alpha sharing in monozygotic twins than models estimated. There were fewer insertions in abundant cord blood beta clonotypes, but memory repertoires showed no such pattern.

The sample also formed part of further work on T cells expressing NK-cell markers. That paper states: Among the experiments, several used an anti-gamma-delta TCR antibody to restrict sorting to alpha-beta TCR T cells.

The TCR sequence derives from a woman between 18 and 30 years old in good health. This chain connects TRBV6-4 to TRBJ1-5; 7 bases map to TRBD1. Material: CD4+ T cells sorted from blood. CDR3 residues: CASRRQGRQPQHF. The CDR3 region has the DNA TGTGCCAGCAGACGACAGGGCAGGCAGCCCCAGCATTTT.